The next 10 T cell receptor beta chains were all read from a single sample in a study of OX40 agonist ivuxolimab in advanced cancers. Libraries were constructed by the immunoSEQ multiplex PCR assay. Here the immuneACCESS table is served through TCRdb, limited to in-frame sequences with V and J called. Missing clones are a known gap in these copies; in checked studies unresolved V genes cover under half, and the rest lacks a known reason. The sample includes under 85,000 clones, with 90% observed a single time. About 0.7% of the sample is in the top ten clones. The sequencing used CD4+ or CD8+ T cells sorted from blood, collected in a trial of the OX40 agonist ivuxolimab. These receptors originate from an adult with an advanced solid tumor such as melanoma, head and neck, liver or kidney cancer.

The rearrangement joins TRBV5-1 to TRBJ2-3; D gene unclear. This CDR3 region has 13 residues. The V end was cut by 4 bases, the J end by 3 bases, with 9 bases between. Germline V gene data show CDR1 as SGHRS and CDR2 as YFSETQ. CDR3 sequence reads: CASSRLTTDTQYF. Here the CDR3 DNA reads TGCGCCAGCAGCCGGCTTACTACAGATACGCAGTATTTT.

This chain joins TRBV9 and TRBJ1-1; the D is unclear. V shed 0 bases and J shed 0 bases, with 9 bases lying between them. This CDR3 comprises 15 residues. CDR1 is SGDLS, CDR2 YYNGEE, per germline. CDR3 coding DNA: TGTGCCAGCAGCGTAGACGCAGGCATGAACACTGAAGCTTTCTTT. This encodes CASSVDAGMNTEAFF.

The chain uses TRBV5-4 and TRBJ2-6; D not certain. There are 15 residues in the CDR3. The germline V gene has CDR1 SGHNT and CDR2 YYREEE (reference sequence). Trimming took 0 bases from V and 2 from J, leaving 6 bases between them. CDR3 region: CASSLVGTGANVLTF. In nucleotides, the CDR3 is TGTGCCAGCAGCTTGGTAGGGACTGGGGCCAACGTCCTGACTTTC.

The chain recombines TRBV19 with TRBJ2-3; 9 nucleotides line up with TRBD1. With 4 bases clipped from V and 7 bases from J, the junction kept 9 bases outside the gene matches. The germline V gene encodes CDR1 LNHDA and CDR2 SQIVND (reference sequence). The CDR3 loop spans 15 amino acids. The CDR3 coding sequence is TGTGCCAGTAGTAAGGGGACAGGGTTAACGAATACGCAGTATTTT. It is translated as CASSKGTGLTNTQYF.

CDR3 in DNA: TGTGCCAGCAGCTTGCAGGGGCGCAGTTTGTCGTCTGGGGCCAACGTCCTGACTTTC. Amino acid sequence: CASSLQGRSLSSGANVLTF. The chain is built from TRBV7-3 and TRBJ2-6, with D possibly matching TRBD1 (6 bases). The germline V gene encodes CDR1 SGHTA and CDR2 FQGTGA. This CDR3 region has 19 residues. Trimming took 3 bases from V and 1 from J, leaving 19 bases between them.

This clone came up a few times. V usage is TRBV4-1 and J usage is TRBJ1-4, with D tentatively TRBD1 (6 bases). Germline V CDR1 and CDR2: MGHRA, YSYEKL. CDR3 length: 15 residues. V was shortened by 4 bases and J by 6 bases, with 15 bases between the two germline ends. CDR3 sequence (DNA): TGCGCCAGCAGCCTGACATCGGGGGCGTATGAAAAACTGTTTTTT. This codes for CASSLTSGAYEKLFF.

This clone was seen a handful of times. The chain couples TRBV4-3 to TRBJ1-5; D is ambiguous. CDR1 and CDR2 (germline): LGHNA, YSLEER. V lost 0 bases to trimming and J lost 6 bases, with 12 bases between them. The CDR3 totals 15 residues. CDR3 in amino acids: CASSQDGGWGQPQHF. Written as DNA, the CDR3 is TGCGCCAGCAGCCAAGATGGCGGGTGGGGTCAGCCCCAGCATTTT.

The J gene is TRBJ1-1, the V gene TRBV16; D call uncertain. CDR1 is KGHSY, CDR2 FQNENV, per germline. The CDR3 contains 14 residues. V lost 5 bases, J lost 0 bases, and 10 bases lay in between. The CDR3 sequence: CASSLQRLNTEAFF. Here the CDR3 DNA reads TGTGCCAGCAGCTTACAGAGATTGAACACTGAAGCTTTCTTT.

The chain has TRBV6-1 and TRBJ2-1, with 15 positions matching TRBD2. J gave up 0 bases and V 0 bases, and 6 bases lay outside the gene matches. Germline CDR1 is MNHNS and CDR2 is SASEGT. This CDR3 comprises 20 residues. In DNA form, the CDR3 reads TGTGCCAGCAGTGAAGCGAGGGGACTAGCGGGAGGCAGCTCCTACAATGAGCAGTTCTTC. It is translated as CASSEARGLAGGSSYNEQFF.

J is TRBJ2-7 and V is TRBV2; 12 nucleotides agree with TRBD2. After removal of 6 bases from V and 3 bases from J, the junction contained 12 bases not matched to a gene. The CDR3 totals 17 residues. CDR1 and CDR2 from the germline V gene are SNHLY and FYNNEI. For the CDR3, the DNA is TGTGCCAGCAGACCTCTTACAGGACTAGCGGGAAGCTACGAGCAGTACTTC. This sequence encodes CASRPLTGLAGSYEQYF.